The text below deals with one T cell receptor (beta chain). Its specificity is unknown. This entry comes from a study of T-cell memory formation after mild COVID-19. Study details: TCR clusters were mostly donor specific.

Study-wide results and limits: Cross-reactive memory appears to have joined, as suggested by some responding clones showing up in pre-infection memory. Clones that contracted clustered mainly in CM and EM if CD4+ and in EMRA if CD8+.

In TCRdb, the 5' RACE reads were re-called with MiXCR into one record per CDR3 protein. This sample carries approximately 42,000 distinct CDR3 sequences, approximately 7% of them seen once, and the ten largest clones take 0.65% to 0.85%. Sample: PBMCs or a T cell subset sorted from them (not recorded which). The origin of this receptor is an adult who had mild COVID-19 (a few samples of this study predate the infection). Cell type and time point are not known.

DNA for the CDR3: TGTGCCAGCAGCTTAGTAAACAGGGGATTCACTGAAGCTTTCTTT. This codes for CASSLVNRGFTEAFF. The chain combines TRBV11-3 with TRBJ1-1; 7 bases are shared with TRBD1. The V gene's germline CDR1 is SGHNT and CDR2 YENEEA. The V and J ends lost 1 base and 4 bases, in that order; junction bases with no gene match: 6. The CDR3 runs 15 residues.